This TCR beta chain was found in a study of a mutant IDH1 vaccine in newly diagnosed glioma. Study at large: Earlier care involved radiotherapy, temozolomide, or both, and the majority received both. Study results and limitations: Evidence of vaccine-induced immune responses was documented in approximately 93% of patients.

Sequenced by immunoSEQ multiplex PCR; TCRdb stores in-frame clones only, minus some. The sample carries about 34,000 clones, more than 75% recorded once. Stated time point: week 47, end of study. One vaccine dose held 300 ug of mutant IDH1 20-mer peptide and came with topical imiquimod. The CDR3 extends over 15 amino acids. Germline V gene lookup returns CDR1 SGHDT and CDR2 YYEEEE. Trimming stripped 4 bases from V and 4 bases from J, with 17 bases between. This clone was detected once. The antigen is undetermined. This receptor was identified in a woman in her thirties with glioma. Here the sequenced sample was PBMCs, taken from a glioma patient whose treatment included an IDH1 peptide vaccine. The chain employs TRBV5-6 and TRBJ1-2, with D possibly being TRBD1 (5 bases). The CDR3 nucleotides read TGTGCCAGCAGCCTGGGAGGGGCCTGGGGCTATGGCTACACCTTC. Amino acid sequence: CASSLGGAWGYGYTF.